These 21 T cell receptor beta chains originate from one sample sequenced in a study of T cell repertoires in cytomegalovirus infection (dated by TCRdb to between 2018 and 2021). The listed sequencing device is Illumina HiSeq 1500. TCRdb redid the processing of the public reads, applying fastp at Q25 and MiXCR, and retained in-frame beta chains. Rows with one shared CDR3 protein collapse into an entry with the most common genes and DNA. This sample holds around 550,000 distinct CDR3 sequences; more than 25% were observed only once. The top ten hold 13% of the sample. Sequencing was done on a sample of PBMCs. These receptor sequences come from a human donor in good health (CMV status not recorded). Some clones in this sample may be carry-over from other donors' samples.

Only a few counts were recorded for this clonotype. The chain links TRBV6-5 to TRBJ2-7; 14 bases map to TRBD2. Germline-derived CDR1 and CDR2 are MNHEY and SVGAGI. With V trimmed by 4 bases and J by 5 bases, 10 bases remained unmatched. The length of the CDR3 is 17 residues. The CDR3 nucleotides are TGTGCCAGCAGTTCCGGACTAGCGGGAGGCTTGGGTGACGAGCAGTACGTC. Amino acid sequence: CASSSGLAGGLGDEQYV.

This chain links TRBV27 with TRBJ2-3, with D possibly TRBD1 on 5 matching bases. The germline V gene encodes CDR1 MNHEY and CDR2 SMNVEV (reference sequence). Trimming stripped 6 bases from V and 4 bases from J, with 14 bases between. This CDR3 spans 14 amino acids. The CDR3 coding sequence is TGTGCCAGCAGCCTAAGCAGGGTCTCAGATACGCAGTATTTT. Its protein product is CASSLSRVSDTQYF.

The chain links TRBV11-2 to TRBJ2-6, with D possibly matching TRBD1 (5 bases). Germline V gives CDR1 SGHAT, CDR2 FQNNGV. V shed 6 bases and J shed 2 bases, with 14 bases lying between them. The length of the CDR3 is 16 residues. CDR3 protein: CASRQVTLPGANVLTF. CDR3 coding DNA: TGTGCCAGCAGACAGGTTACCCTCCCTGGGGCCAACGTCCTGACTTTC.

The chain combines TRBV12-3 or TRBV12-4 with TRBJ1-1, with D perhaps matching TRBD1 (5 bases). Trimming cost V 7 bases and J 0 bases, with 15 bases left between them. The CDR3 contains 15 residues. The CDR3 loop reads CASTPGAAMNTEAFF. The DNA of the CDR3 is TGTGCCAGCACCCCTGGGGCAGCCATGAACACTGAAGCTTTCTTT.

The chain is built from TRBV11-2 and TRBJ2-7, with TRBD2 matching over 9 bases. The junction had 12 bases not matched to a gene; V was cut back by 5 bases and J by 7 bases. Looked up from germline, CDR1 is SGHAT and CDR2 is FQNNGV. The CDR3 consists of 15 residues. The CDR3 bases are TGTGCCAGCAGCCCGGGGGGCGGGAGGGCCTGGGAGCAGTACGTC. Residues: CASSPGGGRAWEQYV.

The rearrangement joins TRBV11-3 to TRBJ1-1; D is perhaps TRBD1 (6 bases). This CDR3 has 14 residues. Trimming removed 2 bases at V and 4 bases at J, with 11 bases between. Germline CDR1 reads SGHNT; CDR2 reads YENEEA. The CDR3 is CASSLFWTATEAFF. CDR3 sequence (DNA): TGTGCCAGCAGCTTATTCTGGACAGCCACTGAAGCTTTCTTT.

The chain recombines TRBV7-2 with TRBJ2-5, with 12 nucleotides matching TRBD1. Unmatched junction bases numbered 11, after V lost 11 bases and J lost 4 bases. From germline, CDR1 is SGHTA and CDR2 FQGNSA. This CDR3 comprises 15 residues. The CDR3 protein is CASTSGDRGRETQYF. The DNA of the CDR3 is TGTGCCTCAACCTCGGGGGACAGGGGGCGAGAGACCCAGTACTTC.

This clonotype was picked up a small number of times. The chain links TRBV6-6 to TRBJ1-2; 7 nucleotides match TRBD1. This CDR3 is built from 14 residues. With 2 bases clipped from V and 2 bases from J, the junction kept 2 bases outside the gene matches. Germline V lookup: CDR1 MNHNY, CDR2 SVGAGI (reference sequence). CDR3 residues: CASSYPQGNYGYTF. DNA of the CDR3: TGTGCCAGCAGTTACCCACAGGGGAACTATGGCTACACCTTC.

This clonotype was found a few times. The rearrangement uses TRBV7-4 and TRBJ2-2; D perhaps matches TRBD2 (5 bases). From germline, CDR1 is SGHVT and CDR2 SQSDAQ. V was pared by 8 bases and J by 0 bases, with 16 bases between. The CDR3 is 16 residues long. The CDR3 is CASPAWSSANTGELFF. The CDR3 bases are TGTGCCAGCCCAGCCTGGAGTAGCGCGAACACCGGGGAGCTGTTTTTT.

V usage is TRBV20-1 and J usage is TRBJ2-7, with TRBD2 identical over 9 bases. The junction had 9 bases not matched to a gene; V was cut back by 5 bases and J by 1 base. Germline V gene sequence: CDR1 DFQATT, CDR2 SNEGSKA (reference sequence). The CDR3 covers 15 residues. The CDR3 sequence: CSADGQAGGSYEQYF. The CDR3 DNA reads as TGCAGTGCTGACGGCCAAGCGGGAGGTTCCTACGAGCAGTACTTC.

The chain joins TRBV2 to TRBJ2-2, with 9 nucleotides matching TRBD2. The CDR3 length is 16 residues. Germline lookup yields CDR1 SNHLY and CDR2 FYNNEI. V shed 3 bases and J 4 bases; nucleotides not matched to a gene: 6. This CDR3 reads CASSDSGSRGTGELFF. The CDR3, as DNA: TGTGCCAGCAGTGATAGCGGGAGTAGGGGCACCGGGGAGCTGTTTTTT.

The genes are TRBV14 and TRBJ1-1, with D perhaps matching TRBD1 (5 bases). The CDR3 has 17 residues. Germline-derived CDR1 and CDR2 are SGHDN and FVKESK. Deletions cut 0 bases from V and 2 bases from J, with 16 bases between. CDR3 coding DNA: TGTGCCAGCAGCCAAGATTACAGTGGGGCGCGCAACACTGAAGCTTTCTTT. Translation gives CASSQDYSGARNTEAFF.

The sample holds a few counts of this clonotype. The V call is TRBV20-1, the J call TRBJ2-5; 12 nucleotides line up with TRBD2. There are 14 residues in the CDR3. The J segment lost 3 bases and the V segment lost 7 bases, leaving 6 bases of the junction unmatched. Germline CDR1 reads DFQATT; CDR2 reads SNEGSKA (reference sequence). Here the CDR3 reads CSVPSGRGEETQYF. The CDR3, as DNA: TGCAGTGTTCCTAGCGGGAGGGGGGAAGAGACCCAGTACTTC.

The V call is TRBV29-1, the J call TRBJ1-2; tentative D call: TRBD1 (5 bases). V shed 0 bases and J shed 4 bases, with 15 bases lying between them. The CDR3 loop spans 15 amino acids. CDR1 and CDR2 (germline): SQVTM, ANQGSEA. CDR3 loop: CSVEDETGTPYGYTF. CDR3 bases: TGCAGCGTTGAAGACGAAACCGGGACCCCCTATGGCTACACCTTC.

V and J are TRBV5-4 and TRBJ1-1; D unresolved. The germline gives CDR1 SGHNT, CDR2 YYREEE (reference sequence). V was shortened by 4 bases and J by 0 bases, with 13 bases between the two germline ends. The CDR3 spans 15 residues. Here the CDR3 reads CASSKGGEMNTEAFF. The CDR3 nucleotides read TGTGCCAGCAGCAAAGGCGGGGAAATGAACACTGAAGCTTTCTTT. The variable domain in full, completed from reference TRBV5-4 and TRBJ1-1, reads ETGVTQSPTHLIKTRGQQVTLRCSSQSGHNTVSWYQQALGQGPQFIFQYYREEENGRGNFPPRFSGLQFPNYSSELNVNALELDDSALYLCASSKGGEMNTEAFFGQGTRLTVV.

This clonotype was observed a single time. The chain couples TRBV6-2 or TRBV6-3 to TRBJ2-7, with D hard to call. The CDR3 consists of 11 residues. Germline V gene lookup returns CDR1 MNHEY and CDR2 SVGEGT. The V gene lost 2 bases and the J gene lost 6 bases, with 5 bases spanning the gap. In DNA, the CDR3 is TGTGCCAGCAGTTACAGTCGCGAGCAGTACTTC. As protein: CASSYSREQYF.

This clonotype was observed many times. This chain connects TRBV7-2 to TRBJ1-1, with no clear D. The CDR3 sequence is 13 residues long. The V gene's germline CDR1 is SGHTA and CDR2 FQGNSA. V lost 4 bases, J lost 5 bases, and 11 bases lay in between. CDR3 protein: CASSSRWETEAFF. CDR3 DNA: TGTGCCAGCAGCTCCAGGTGGGAAACTGAAGCTTTCTTT.

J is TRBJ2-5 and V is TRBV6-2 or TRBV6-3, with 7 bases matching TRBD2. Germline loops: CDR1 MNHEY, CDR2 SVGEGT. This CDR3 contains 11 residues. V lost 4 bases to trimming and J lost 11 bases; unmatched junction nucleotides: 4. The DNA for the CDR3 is TGTGCCAGCAGTTCGCTAGCGGCACAGTACTTC. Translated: CASSSLAAQYF.

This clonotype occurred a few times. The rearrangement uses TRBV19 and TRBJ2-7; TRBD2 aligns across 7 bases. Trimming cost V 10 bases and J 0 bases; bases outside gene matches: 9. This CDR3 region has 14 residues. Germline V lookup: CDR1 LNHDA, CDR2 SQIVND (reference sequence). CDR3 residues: CATRSGITSYEQYF. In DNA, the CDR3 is TGTGCCACCAGGAGCGGGATCACCTCCTACGAGCAGTACTTC.

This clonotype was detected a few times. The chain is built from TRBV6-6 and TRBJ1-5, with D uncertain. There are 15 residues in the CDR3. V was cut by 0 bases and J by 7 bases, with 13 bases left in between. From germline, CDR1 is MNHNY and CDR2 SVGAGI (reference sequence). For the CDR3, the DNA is TGTGCCAGCAGTTACTCGATGTCCGGGAGCCAGCCCCAGCATTTT. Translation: CASSYSMSGSQPQHF.

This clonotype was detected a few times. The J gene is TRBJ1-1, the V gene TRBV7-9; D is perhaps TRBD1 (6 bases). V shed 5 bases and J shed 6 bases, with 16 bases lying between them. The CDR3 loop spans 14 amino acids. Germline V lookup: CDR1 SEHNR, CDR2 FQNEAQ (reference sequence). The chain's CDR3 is CASSTQTGRAEAFF. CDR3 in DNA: TGTGCCAGCAGCACCCAGACAGGACGGGCTGAAGCTTTCTTT.